This TCR beta chain was sequenced during a study of blood T cell repertoires in COVID-19. The method was immunoSEQ multiplex PCR; TCRdb's version includes in-frame clones alone and lacks a portion of them. The sample carries approximately 500,000 clones, around nine tenths recorded once. Trimming cost V 3 bases and J 2 bases, with 10 bases left between them. This CDR3 region has 14 residues. Germline-derived CDR1 and CDR2 are SGHRS and YFSETQ. V gene TRBV5-1 combines with J gene TRBJ2-3, with no clear D. The source of this sequence is a woman in her fifties or sixties with COVID-19, enrolled during active disease. The sequenced sample was peripheral blood. The CDR3 loop is CASSSYKLTDTQYF. CDR3 sequence (DNA): TGCGCCAGCAGCTCCTATAAACTCACAGATACGCAGTATTTT.